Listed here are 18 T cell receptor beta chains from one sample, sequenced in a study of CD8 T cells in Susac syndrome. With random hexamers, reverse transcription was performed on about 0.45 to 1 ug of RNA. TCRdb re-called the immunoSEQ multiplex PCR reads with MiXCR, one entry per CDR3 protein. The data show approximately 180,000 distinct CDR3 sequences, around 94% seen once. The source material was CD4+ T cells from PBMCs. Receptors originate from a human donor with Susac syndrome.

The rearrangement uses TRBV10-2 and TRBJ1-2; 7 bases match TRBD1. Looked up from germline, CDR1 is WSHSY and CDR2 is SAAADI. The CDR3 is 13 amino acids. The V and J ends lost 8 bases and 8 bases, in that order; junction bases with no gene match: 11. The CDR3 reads CASLATGELGYTF. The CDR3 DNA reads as TGCGCCAGCCTTGCAACAGGGGAGTTAGGCTACACCTTC.

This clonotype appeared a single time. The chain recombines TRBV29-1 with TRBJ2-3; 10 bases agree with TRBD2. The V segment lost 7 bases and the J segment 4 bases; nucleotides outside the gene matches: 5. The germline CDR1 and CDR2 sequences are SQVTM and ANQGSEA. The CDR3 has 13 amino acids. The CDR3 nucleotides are TGCAGCGGACTTCTAGCGGGGGCAGATACGCAGTATTTT. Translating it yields CSGLLAGADTQYF.

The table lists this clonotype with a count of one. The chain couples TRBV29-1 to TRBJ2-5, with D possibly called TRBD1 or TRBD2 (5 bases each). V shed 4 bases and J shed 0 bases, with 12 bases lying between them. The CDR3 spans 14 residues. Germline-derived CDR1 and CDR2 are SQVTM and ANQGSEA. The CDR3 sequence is CSVAGREYQETQYF. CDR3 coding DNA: TGCAGCGTTGCGGGCAGGGAGTACCAAGAGACCCAGTACTTC.

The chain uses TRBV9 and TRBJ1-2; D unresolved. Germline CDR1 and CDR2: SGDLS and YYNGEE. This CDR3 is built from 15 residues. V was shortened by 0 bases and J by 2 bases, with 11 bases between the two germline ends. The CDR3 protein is CASSVGVAVNYGYTF. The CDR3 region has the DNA TGTGCCAGCAGCGTAGGTGTAGCAGTCAACTATGGCTACACCTTC. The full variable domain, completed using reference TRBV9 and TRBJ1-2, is DSGVTQTPKHLITATGQRVTLRCSPRSGDLSVYWYQQSLDQGLQFLIQYYNGEERAKGNILERFSAQQFPDLHSELNLSSLELGDSALYFCASSVGVAVNYGYTFGSGTRLTVV.

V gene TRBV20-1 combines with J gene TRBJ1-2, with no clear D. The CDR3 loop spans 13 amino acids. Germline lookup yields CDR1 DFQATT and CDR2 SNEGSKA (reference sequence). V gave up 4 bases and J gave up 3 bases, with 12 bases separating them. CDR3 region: CSAKFAGDYGYTF. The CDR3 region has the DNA TGCAGTGCTAAATTTGCTGGGGACTATGGCTACACCTTC.

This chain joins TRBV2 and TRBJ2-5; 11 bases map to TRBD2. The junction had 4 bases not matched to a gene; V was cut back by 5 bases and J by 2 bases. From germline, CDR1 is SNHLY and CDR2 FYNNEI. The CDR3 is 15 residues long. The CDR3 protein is CASSISSGRQETQYF. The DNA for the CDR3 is TGTGCCAGCAGTATCTCTAGCGGGAGGCAAGAGACCCAGTACTTC. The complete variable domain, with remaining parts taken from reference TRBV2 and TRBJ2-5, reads EPEVTQTPSHQVTQMGQEVILRCVPISNHLYFYWYRQILGQKVEFLVSFYNNEISEKSEIFDDQFSVERPDGSNFTLKIRSTKLEDSAMYFCASSISSGRQETQYFGPGTRLLVL.

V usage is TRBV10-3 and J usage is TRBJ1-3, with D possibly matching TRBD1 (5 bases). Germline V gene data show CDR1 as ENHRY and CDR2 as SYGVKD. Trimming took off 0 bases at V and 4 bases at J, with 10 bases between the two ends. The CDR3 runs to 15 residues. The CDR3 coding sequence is TGTGCCATCAGTGAGTCGGGGGTCCCCGGAAACACCATATATTTT. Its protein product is CAISESGVPGNTIYF.

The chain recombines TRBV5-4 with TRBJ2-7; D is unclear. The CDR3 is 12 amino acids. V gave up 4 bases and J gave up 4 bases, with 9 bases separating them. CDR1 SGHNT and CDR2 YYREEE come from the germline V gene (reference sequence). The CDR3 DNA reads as TGTGCCAGCAGCCCTCCCCCTTACGAGCAGTACTTC. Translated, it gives CASSPPPYEQYF.

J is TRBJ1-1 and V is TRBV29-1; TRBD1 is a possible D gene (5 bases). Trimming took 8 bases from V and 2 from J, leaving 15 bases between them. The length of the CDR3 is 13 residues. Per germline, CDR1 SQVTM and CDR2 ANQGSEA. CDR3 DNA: TGCAGCACCTTCCGGGGGATTAACACTGAAGCTTTCTTT. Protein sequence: CSTFRGINTEAFF.

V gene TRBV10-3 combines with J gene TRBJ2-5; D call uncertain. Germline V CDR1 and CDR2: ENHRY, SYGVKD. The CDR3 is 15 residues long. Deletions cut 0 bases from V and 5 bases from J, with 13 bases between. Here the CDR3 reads CAISESLGIGETQYF. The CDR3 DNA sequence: TGTGCCATCAGTGAGTCTCTAGGGATAGGGGAGACCCAGTACTTC.

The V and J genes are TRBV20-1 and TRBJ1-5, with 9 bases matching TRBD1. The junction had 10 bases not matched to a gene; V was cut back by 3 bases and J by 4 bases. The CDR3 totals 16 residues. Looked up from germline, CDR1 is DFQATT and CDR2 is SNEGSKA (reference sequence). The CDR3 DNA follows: TGCAGTGCTAGCCTAATACAGGGGGCTCAGAATCAGCCCCAGCATTTT. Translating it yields CSASLIQGAQNQPQHF.

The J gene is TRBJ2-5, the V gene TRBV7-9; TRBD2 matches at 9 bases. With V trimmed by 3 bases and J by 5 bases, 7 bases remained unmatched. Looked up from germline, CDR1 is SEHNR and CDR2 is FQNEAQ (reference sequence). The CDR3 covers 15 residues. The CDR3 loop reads CASSFPGLAGETQYF. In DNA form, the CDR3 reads TGTGCCAGCAGCTTTCCGGGACTAGCAGGGGAGACCCAGTACTTC.

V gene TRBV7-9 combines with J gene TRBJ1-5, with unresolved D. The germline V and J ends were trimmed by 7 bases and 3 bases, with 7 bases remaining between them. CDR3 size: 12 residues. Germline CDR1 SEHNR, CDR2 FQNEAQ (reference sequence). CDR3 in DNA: TGTGCCAGCACAGACAACAATCAGCCCCAGCATTTT. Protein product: CASTDNNQPQHF.

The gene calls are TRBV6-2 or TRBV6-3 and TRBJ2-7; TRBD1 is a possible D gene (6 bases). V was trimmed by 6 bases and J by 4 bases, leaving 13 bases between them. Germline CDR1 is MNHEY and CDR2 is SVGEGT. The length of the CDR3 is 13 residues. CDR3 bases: TGTGCCAGCAGCCAATGGGGGCTGTACGAGCAGTACTTC. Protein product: CASSQWGLYEQYF.

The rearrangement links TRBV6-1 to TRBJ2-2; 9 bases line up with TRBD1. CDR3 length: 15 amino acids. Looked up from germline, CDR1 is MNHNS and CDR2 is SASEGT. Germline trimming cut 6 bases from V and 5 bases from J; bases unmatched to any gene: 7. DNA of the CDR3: TGTGCCAGCAGGCGGACAGGGGAAACGACCGGGGAGCTGTTTTTT. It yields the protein CASRRTGETTGELFF.

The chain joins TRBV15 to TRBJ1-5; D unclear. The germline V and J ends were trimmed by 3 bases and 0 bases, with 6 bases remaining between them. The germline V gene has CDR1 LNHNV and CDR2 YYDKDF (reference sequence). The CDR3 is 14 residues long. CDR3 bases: TGTGCCACCAGCAGGAGACTTAGCAATCAGCCCCAGCATTTT. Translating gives CATSRRLSNQPQHF.

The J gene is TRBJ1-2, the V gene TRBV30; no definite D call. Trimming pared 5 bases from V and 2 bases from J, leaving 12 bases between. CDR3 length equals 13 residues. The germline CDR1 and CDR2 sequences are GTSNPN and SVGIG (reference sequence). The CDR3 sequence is CAWGRELNYGYTF. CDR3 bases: TGTGCCTGGGGTAGGGAACTAAACTATGGCTACACCTTC.

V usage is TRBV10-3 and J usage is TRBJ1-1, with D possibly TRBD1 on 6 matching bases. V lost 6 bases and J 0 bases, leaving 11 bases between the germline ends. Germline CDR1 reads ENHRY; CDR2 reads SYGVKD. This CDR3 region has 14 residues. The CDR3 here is CAIRRTEMNTEAFF. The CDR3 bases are TGTGCCATCAGGCGGACAGAAATGAACACTGAAGCTTTCTTT.